The present T cell receptor (beta chain) was sequenced within a study of shared clonotypes between healthy human individuals. Details on this clone: Its antigen is not identified.

Findings and caveats of the study: A reduction in generation probabilities was seen for non-shared clonotypes relative to those shared by all four donors. At large depth, rarefaction still showed sorted-subset sequencing to be incomplete. Clonotype sharing across a handful of donors was observed for approximately 5% of naive CD4 clonotypes.

Profiled with immunoSEQ multiplex PCR; TCRdb holds only in-frame clones, not every one. The table records 2 million to 3 million clones, around 90% of them present only once. Among the donors, all were Caucasian adults who lived in Nashville, Tennessee. CDR1 is SEHNR and CDR2 is FQNEAQ in the germline V gene (reference sequence). This CDR3 comprises 15 residues. The V segment lost 3 bases and the J segment 6 bases; nucleotides outside the gene matches: 10. The chain recombines TRBV7-9 with TRBJ1-2; TRBD1 agrees at 7 bases. Sequencing was performed on naive CD4+ T cells sorted from blood. Documented subset: CD45RA+ positively selected. This receptor was identified in a man aged 18 to 30 in good health. CDR3: CASSFRQGLPNGYTF. The DNA of the CDR3 is TGTGCCAGCAGCTTTCGACAGGGACTTCCTAATGGCTACACCTTC.